Listed below are T cell receptor beta chains from one sample, sequenced in a study of T cells after yellow fever vaccination. TCRdb ran MiXCR on the 5' RACE reads and lists one entry per CDR3 protein. The sample holds under 500,000 distinct CDR3 sequences, approximately 19% seen once. This specimen consisted of PBMCs, obtained before the yellow fever booster vaccination. All receptors derive from a man younger than 35 who received the YFV17D yellow fever vaccine. CDR3s include the opening cysteine and the closing phenylalanine or tryptophan. D genes are given only for firm matches. Clone size is shown for a subset of rows, as once, few, many or a class of expanded clone.

D gene: TRBD2
clone size: few
J gene: TRBJ2-7
V gene: TRBV7-2
CDR3 DNA: TGTGCCAGCAGCGGCGGAGCGGGGGAGTACGAGCAGTACTTC
CDR3 protein: CASSGGAGEYEQYF

D gene: TRBD1
clone size: -
J gene: TRBJ1-4
V gene: TRBV6-5
CDR3 DNA: TGTGCCAGCAGTTTCCAGTACAGGGGAGAGGGTGAAAAACTGTTTTTT
CDR3 protein: CASSFQYRGEGEKLFF

D gene: -
clone size: -
J gene: TRBJ1-1
V gene: TRBV6-5
CDR3 DNA: TGTGCCAGCAGCACGGACGGGTACCACACTGAAGCTTTCTTT
CDR3 protein: CASSTDGYHTEAFF

D gene: -
clone size: few
J gene: TRBJ2-1
V gene: TRBV7-9
CDR3 DNA: TGTGCCAGCAGCTTAATTGGGCTAAGGAATGAGCAGTTCTTC
CDR3 protein: CASSLIGLRNEQFF

D gene: -
clone size: few
J gene: TRBJ2-5
V gene: TRBV5-6
CDR3 DNA: TGTGCCAGCAGCTTAGTAGCGTCTAACGAAGAGACCCAGTACTTC
CDR3 protein: CASSLVASNEETQYF

D gene: -
clone size: -
J gene: TRBJ2-3
V gene: TRBV27
CDR3 DNA: TGTGCCAGCAGTTATGGGAAAACAGATACGCAGTATTTT
CDR3 protein: CASSYGKTDTQYF

D gene: TRBD2
clone size: few
J gene: TRBJ2-2
V gene: TRBV7-3
CDR3 DNA: TGTGCCAGCAGCTTAATTCCGCTAGCGGGGGGCCTTGTCGCCGGGGAGCTGTTTTTT
CDR3 protein: CASSLIPLAGGLVAGELFF

D gene: TRBD1
clone size: -
J gene: TRBJ2-1
V gene: TRBV6-2/TRBV6-3
CDR3 DNA: TGTGCCAGCAGCTCCCGACAGGGGAATGAGCAGTTCTTC
CDR3 protein: CASSSRQGNEQFF

D gene: -
clone size: -
J gene: TRBJ2-3
V gene: TRBV4-3
CDR3 DNA: TGCGCCAGCAGCCAAGGCTACCCAGATACGCAGTATTTT
CDR3 protein: CASSQGYPDTQYF

D gene: -
clone size: -
J gene: TRBJ2-1
V gene: TRBV10-3
CDR3 DNA: TGTGCCATCACCGTCCCGACTAGGAATGAGCAGTTCTTC
CDR3 protein: CAITVPTRNEQFF

D gene: TRBD2
clone size: few
J gene: TRBJ2-2
V gene: TRBV7-3
CDR3 DNA: TGTGCCAGCAGGAAGCCTAGCGGGGGGTCGAACACCGGGGAGCTGTTTTTT
CDR3 protein: CASRKPSGGSNTGELFF

D gene: -
clone size: -
J gene: TRBJ1-1
V gene: TRBV6-6
CDR3 DNA: TGTGCCAGCAGTTACGCCAGACAGAGGGTGGCTGAAGCTTTCTTT
CDR3 protein: CASSYARQRVAEAFF

D gene: -
clone size: -
J gene: TRBJ1-2
V gene: TRBV25-1
CDR3 DNA: TGTGCCAGCAGTGATCCCCGAGGCCCCTATGGCTACACCTTC
CDR3 protein: CASSDPRGPYGYTF

D gene: -
clone size: few
J gene: TRBJ2-1
V gene: TRBV9
CDR3 DNA: TGTGCCAGCAGCGTAGCCGGGGGCAGTTTCAATGAGCAGTTCTTC
CDR3 protein: CASSVAGGSFNEQFF

D gene: -
clone size: few
J gene: TRBJ1-1
V gene: TRBV2
CDR3 DNA: TGTGCCAGCAGTGGGGGAGAGTGGACGATGAACACTGAAGCTTTCTTT
CDR3 protein: CASSGGEWTMNTEAFF

D gene: -
clone size: -
J gene: TRBJ2-5
V gene: TRBV9
CDR3 DNA: TGTGCCAGCAGCTCCGACAGCGGCAAAGAGACCCAGTACTTC
CDR3 protein: CASSSDSGKETQYF

D gene: TRBD1
clone size: many
J gene: TRBJ2-7
V gene: TRBV20-1
CDR3 DNA: TGCAGTGCTAGGGGACAGTTCTCCTACGAGCAGTACTTC
CDR3 protein: CSARGQFSYEQYF

D gene: -
clone size: -
J gene: TRBJ1-2
V gene: TRBV30
CDR3 DNA: TGTGCCTGGGGACAGAACTATGGCTACACCTTC
CDR3 protein: CAWGQNYGYTF

D gene: TRBD1
clone size: -
J gene: TRBJ1-1
V gene: TRBV6-1
CDR3 DNA: TGTGCCAGCAGTGAAGGGACAGGGGTCATAGCTTTCTTT
CDR3 protein: CASSEGTGVIAFF

D gene: -
clone size: -
J gene: TRBJ2-5
V gene: TRBV29-1
CDR3 DNA: TGCAGCGAAAAATCGGGGGACCAAGAGACCCAGTACTTC
CDR3 protein: CSEKSGDQETQYF

D gene: -
clone size: -
J gene: TRBJ2-5
V gene: TRBV11-2
CDR3 DNA: TGTGCCAGCAGCTTACCCGGTGGTGGCGAGTCGGAGACCCAGTACTTC
CDR3 protein: CASSLPGGGESETQYF

D gene: TRBD1
clone size: -
J gene: TRBJ1-1
V gene: TRBV5-1
CDR3 DNA: TGCGCCAGCAGCTCCAAGACAGGGGTTGTACCTGAAGCTTTCTTT
CDR3 protein: CASSSKTGVVPEAFF

D gene: TRBD2
clone size: few
J gene: TRBJ2-7
V gene: TRBV6-6
CDR3 DNA: TGTGCCAGCAGTGATCCTCGGGGGGAGTACGAGCAGTACTTC
CDR3 protein: CASSDPRGEYEQYF

D gene: -
clone size: -
J gene: TRBJ2-7
V gene: TRBV20-1
CDR3 DNA: TGCAGTGCTAGGGGGTCAGGGAACGAGCAGAACTTC
CDR3 protein: CSARGSGNEQNF

D gene: TRBD2
clone size: few
J gene: TRBJ2-5
V gene: TRBV20-1
CDR3 DNA: TGCAGTGCTAGAGATAGGTCGCGGGGGGAACAAGAGACCCAGTACTTC
CDR3 protein: CSARDRSRGEQETQYF

D gene: TRBD2
clone size: few
J gene: TRBJ2-1
V gene: TRBV6-6
CDR3 DNA: TGTGCCAGCAGTTACGACGGGGGGGCTGGTGAGCAGTTCTTC
CDR3 protein: CASSYDGGAGEQFF

D gene: TRBD1
clone size: -
J gene: TRBJ1-3
V gene: TRBV30
CDR3 DNA: TGTGCCTTAGACAGGGGGGTCGGAAACACCATATATTTT
CDR3 protein: CALDRGVGNTIYF

D gene: -
clone size: many
J gene: TRBJ2-5
V gene: TRBV3-1
CDR3 DNA: TGTGCCAGCAGCCAAGACCTGCAGCAGGGGCCCCAAGAGACCCAGTACTTC
CDR3 protein: CASSQDLQQGPQETQYF

D gene: -
clone size: few
J gene: TRBJ2-1
V gene: TRBV9
CDR3 DNA: TGTGCCAGCAGCGCGAAGGGACTCAATGAGCAGTTCTTC
CDR3 protein: CASSAKGLNEQFF

D gene: -
clone size: few
J gene: TRBJ2-4
V gene: TRBV9
CDR3 DNA: TGTGCCAGCAGCGTGGATCTGACCACTCCAAACATTCAGTACTTC
CDR3 protein: CASSVDLTTPNIQYF

D gene: TRBD1
clone size: few
J gene: TRBJ2-2
V gene: TRBV4-3
CDR3 DNA: TGCGCCAGCAGCCCTACACCAGGGGGCTGGGAGCTGTTTTTT
CDR3 protein: CASSPTPGGWELFF